This T cell receptor (beta chain) was captured by sequencing in a study of T cells in Graves' hyperthyroidism and ophthalmopathy (dated by TCRdb to the late 2010s). With respect to the entire study: Peripheral blood samples were taken at the time of initial diagnosis, prior to any treatment. TCR V-J signatures able to tell the groups apart were searched for in a discovery cohort of around 95 patients, of whom over 40 had Graves' ophthalmopathy and about 55 had stable Graves' hyperthyroidism. Whether ophthalmopathy could be predicted prospectively was tested in an independent validation cohort made up of 18 to 20 hyperthyroidism patients plus 17 patients who later progressed to ophthalmopathy. The 75 to 100 discovery patients were divided at random into training and test sets in a 7:3 ratio. The study also compared thyroid tissue and blood T-cell repertoires from over 5 Graves' hyperthyroidism patients. Once sampling was done, hyperthyroidism patients were given methimazole at a starting dose of 30 mg daily, whereas ophthalmopathy patients were given high-dose intravenous methylprednisolone. The paper describes TCR Vbeta CDR3 sequencing of some 130 peripheral blood samples, made up of 40 to 45 ophthalmopathy patients, some 80 hyperthyroidism patients and around 17 progressor patients. Study-wide conclusions, independent of this receptor: A model built on a 13 V-J signature distinguished ophthalmopathy from stable hyperthyroidism, reaching roughly 88% sensitivity and 81.08% specificity in cross-validation and 80%/75% in testing. In validation, progression to ophthalmopathy was predicted by the model with roughly 69% sensitivity and just over 72% specificity, a median of 6.5 months before onset. Most expanded thyroid clonotypes (frequency above 0.001) were also found in blood, which suggests that blood repertoires may mirror thyroid immune responses. Sample size was not statistically predetermined, and investigators were not blinded to group allocation.

In the ophthalmopathy patients, disease was moderately to severely active, with a Clinical Activity Score of 3 or more, a NOSPECS grade of 4 or more, and a duration of less than 3 months. Any patient with an uncontrolled infection, another autoimmune disease, pregnancy or lactation was excluded. Diagnoses were established on the basis of clinical symptoms, serum thyroxine and TRAb, thyroid ultrasound, and orbital computed tomography. Ficoll-Paque density gradient centrifugation was used to isolate PBMCs from around 9.1 ml of fresh peripheral blood. Total RNA was extracted using Trizol reagent, and RNA quality was assessed on an Agilent 2100 Bioanalyzer. This clonotype was recorded a few times. The antigen it recognizes is unknown. Relative to the germline gene, one junction end is altered; a read error may explain this. From the cysteine up to the phenylalanine, the CDR3 has a length of 14 residues. Only the CDR3 portion is preserved as DNA: 42 bases, with reading frame beginning at the first base. CDR1 SEHNR and CDR2 FQNEAQ are derived from the germline V gene (reference sequence).

TCR beta CDR3 regions were amplified from RNA transcripts. A first-round RT-PCR of the TCR CDR3 used the HTBI primer set with the Qiagen OneStep RT-PCR kit. Libraries were constructed in a second round of multiplex PCR, after which size selection and purification were carried out. Libraries were sequenced paired-end with 100 bp reads on an Illumina HiSeq2000. From the authors' description of their analysis: SOAPnuke was used to process the raw data, removing reads that contained adapters or uncalled bases, had a mean Phred below 15, or lacked an exact match to the constant primer or identifier. COPE v1.2.5 was used to merge the high-quality paired reads, and each unique nucleotide sequence was defined as a clonotype. MiTCR v1.1 was used to align the clonotypes against IMGT TRBV, TRBD and TRBJ reference segments. Analysis was restricted to V-J combinations with a frequency above 0.0001, which covered 98% to 99.2% of repertoires. The TCS score was defined as F50 (clonal expansion) divided by E x V (chaos), with BLOSUM62-based TCRdist calculated between CDR3 peptides within each V-J. Welch's t-statistics and random forest reduced fewer than 550 V-J features to around 14, which were used in a naive Bayes classifier (R e1071). TCRdb reworked the public reads: Q25 trimming with fastp, MiXCR clone assembly, productive beta chains retained. Each entry is one CDR3 protein sequence, shown with its most common DNA and genes. These V and J calls are TCRdb output, not the study's own analysis. Present in this sample are about 500,000 distinct CDR3 sequences, about 16% of which were seen just once. Roughly 29% of the sample goes to the ten largest clones.

The chain joins TRBV7-9 to TRBJ2-7; 10 central nucleotides agree with TRBD2. Sequenced material: blood. This TCR was sampled from a woman in her thirties with Graves' ophthalmopathy. The CDR3 region: CACSDGLAAYEQYF. The bases are TGTGCCTGCAGCGACGGACTAGCGGCCTACGAGCAGTACTTC.